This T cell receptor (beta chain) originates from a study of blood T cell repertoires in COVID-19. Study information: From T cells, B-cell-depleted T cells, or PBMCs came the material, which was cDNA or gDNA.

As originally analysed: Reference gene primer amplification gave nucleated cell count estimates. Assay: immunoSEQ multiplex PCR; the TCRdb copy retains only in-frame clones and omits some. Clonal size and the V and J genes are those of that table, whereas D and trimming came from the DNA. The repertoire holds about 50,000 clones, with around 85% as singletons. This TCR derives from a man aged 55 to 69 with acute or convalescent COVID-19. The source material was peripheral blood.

As DNA, the CDR3 is TGCGCCAGCCGGGGGGGTACAACTAATGAAAAACTGTTTTTT. It encodes CASRGGTTNEKLFF. V is TRBV5-1 and J is TRBJ1-4; weak D call: TRBD1 (5 bases). The CDR3 is made up of 14 amino acids. The V end lost 7 bases, the J end lost 0 bases, and 10 bases lay between the germline ends. Germline assignment: CDR1 SGHRS and CDR2 YFSETQ.